This T cell receptor beta chain is drawn from a study of CD8+CD57+ T cells in acquired aplastic anemia. The germline gives CDR1 DFQATT, CDR2 SNEGSKA (reference sequence). This CDR3 region has 13 residues. Sequencing involved patients with CD8+CD57+ cell expansion previously shown by flow cytometry. The table lists this clonotype with a few counts. Its antigen is still unknown. Relative to the germline gene, one junction end is altered; a read error may explain this. The study, taken as a whole, reports: Overlap between patients and controls comprised roughly 28 CD8+ CDR3 sequences.

Genomic DNA constituted the template upon which TCR beta VDJ and CDR3 profiling was performed. Each CDR3 protein is one row after TCRdb ran MiXCR on the reads. The sample includes around 430,000 distinct CDR3 sequences, approximately 32% of them seen just once. This receptor was identified in a human donor with aplastic anemia. Sequencing was carried out using sorted CD4+, CD8+, or CD8+CD57+ T cells (not recorded which) from PBMCs. The V and J genes are TRBV20-1 and TRBJ2-7; possibly TRBD1 or TRBD2 for D (5 bases each). CDR3 in DNA: TGCAGTGCTAGGGGGGACCGAACCTACGGGCAGTACTTC. Amino acid sequence: CSARGDRTYGQYF.